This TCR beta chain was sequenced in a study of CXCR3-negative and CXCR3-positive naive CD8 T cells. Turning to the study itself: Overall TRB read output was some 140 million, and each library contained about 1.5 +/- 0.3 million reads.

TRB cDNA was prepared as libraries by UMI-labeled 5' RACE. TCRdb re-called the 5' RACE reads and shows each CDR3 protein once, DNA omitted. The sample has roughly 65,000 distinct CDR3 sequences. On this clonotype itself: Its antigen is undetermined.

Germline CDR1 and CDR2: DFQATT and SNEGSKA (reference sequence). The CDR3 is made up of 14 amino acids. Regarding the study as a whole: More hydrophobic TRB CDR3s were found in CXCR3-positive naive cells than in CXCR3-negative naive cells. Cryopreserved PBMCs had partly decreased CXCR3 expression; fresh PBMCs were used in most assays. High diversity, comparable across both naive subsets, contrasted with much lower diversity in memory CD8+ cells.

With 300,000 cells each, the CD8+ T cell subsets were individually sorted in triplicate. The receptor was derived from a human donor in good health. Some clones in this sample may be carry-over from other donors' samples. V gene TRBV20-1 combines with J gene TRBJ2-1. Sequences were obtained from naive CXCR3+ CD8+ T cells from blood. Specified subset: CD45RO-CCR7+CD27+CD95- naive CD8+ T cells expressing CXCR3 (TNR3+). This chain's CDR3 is CSAKAVTSYNEQFF.